Below, 30 T cell receptor beta chains from the same sample are listed, as sequenced in a study of T cell responses to AZD1222 COVID-19 vaccine. Data came from immunoSEQ multiplex PCR; TCRdb stores just in-frame clones and leaves some out. The sample consists of some 100,000 clones, around 90% of them appearing once. The specimen was peripheral blood, collected on day 0 of AZD1222 vaccination. All receptors derive from an adult in good health.

The V and J genes are TRBV19 and TRBJ2-1, with a weak D call TRBD2 (5 bases). This CDR3 has 15 residues. The germline CDR1 and CDR2 sequences are LNHDA and SQIVND (reference sequence). Trimming cost V 3 bases and J 0 bases, with 9 bases left between them. CDR3 DNA: TGTGCCAGTAGTATTGAGCTAGCCTCCTACAATGAGCAGTTCTTC. Translating gives CASSIELASYNEQFF.

The genes are TRBV6-5 and TRBJ2-1; 7 bases line up with TRBD2. The CDR3 has 14 amino acids. Looked up from germline, CDR1 is MNHEY and CDR2 is SVGAGI. The V gene end was trimmed by 6 bases and the J gene end by 4 bases; junction bases not matched to a gene: 6. The CDR3 loop is CASRNRDYYNEQFF. For the CDR3, the DNA is TGTGCCAGCAGAAACCGGGACTATTACAATGAGCAGTTCTTC.

V gene TRBV7-9 combines with J gene TRBJ2-7, with D maybe TRBD2 (5 bases). Trimming left V 1 base short and J 0 bases short, with 7 bases between. Germline V gives CDR1 SEHNR, CDR2 FQNEAQ (reference sequence). The CDR3 has 14 residues. The CDR3 protein is CASSLGRGSYEQYF. In DNA, the CDR3 is TGTGCCAGCAGCTTAGGACGGGGCTCCTACGAGCAGTACTTC.

This clone is deemed medium-sized. The chain links TRBV19 to TRBJ1-2, with TRBD1 matching over 8 bases. Losses at the gene ends were 6 bases for V and 7 bases for J; bases not matched to a gene: 10. The CDR3 consists of 14 residues. Looked up from germline, CDR1 is LNHDA and CDR2 is SQIVND (reference sequence). The CDR3 here is CASRPPGTGFGYTF. The CDR3 DNA is TGTGCCAGTAGGCCTCCGGGGACAGGATTTGGCTACACCTTC.

This chain uses TRBV5-1 with TRBJ1-1, with D hard to call. The CDR3 is 16 residues long. The V end was cut by 4 bases, the J end by 0 bases, with 16 bases between. Germline-derived CDR1 and CDR2 are SGHRS and YFSETQ. CDR3 DNA: TGCGCCAGCAGCGCCGGTTGGGGAAGCATGAACACTGAAGCTTTCTTT. The encoded protein is CASSAGWGSMNTEAFF.

The CDR3 loop is CASSGQGALQETQYF. In DNA, the CDR3 is TGTGCCAGCTCCGGACAGGGGGCGCTTCAAGAGACCCAGTACTTC. The chain joins TRBV18 to TRBJ2-5; 11 positions match TRBD1. The V gene end was trimmed by 6 bases and the J gene end by 2 bases; junction bases not matched to a gene: 5. Germline CDR1 and CDR2: KGHSH and LQKENI. The CDR3 is 15 amino acids. Full variable domain (rest looked up from reference TRBV18 and TRBJ2-5): NAGVMQNPRHLVRRRGQEARLRCSPMKGHSHVYWYRQLPEEGLKFMVYLQKENIIDESGMPKERFSAEFPKEGPSILRIQQVVRGDSAAYFCASSGQGALQETQYFGPGTRLLVL.

The gene calls are TRBV6-6 and TRBJ2-1; no reliable D call. The CDR3 runs to 12 residues. The germline gives CDR1 MNHNY, CDR2 SVGAGI (reference sequence). V was cut by 2 bases and J by 10 bases, with 9 bases left in between. The CDR3 DNA follows: TGTGCCAGCAGTTACCTCCACCGGGAGCAGTTCTTC. Translation gives CASSYLHREQFF.

V and J are TRBV6-1 and TRBJ1-3; the D is unclear. The CDR3 spans 16 residues. Trimming shortened V by 1 base and J by 4 bases, and 14 bases separated the two germline ends. Germline V CDR1 and CDR2: MNHNS, SASEGT. The CDR3 DNA reads TGTGCCAGCAGTGAAGTTCGCCTCAAACAGGGAAACACCATATATTTT. This codes for CASSEVRLKQGNTIYF.

The chain is built from TRBV28 and TRBJ2-1, with 7 bases lining up with TRBD2. The CDR3 runs to 14 residues. The germline V gene encodes CDR1 MDHEN and CDR2 SYDVKM. Losses at the gene ends were 7 bases for V and 1 base for J; bases not matched to a gene: 4. CDR3 sequence reads: CASIRGGSYNEQFF. CDR3 DNA: TGTGCCAGCATCCGGGGAGGGTCCTACAATGAGCAGTTCTTC.

This chain joins TRBV5-1 and TRBJ2-2; perhaps TRBD2 as D (6 bases). The V and J ends lost 3 bases and 4 bases respectively, with 16 bases between them. The CDR3 length is 16 residues. From germline, CDR1 is SGHRS and CDR2 YFSETQ. The CDR3 here is CASSSRRWGVTGELFF. DNA for the CDR3: TGCGCCAGCAGCTCTAGAAGGTGGGGGGTCACCGGGGAGCTGTTTTTT.

This clone was seen once. V usage is TRBV2 and J usage is TRBJ2-3; weak D call: TRBD1 (6 bases). The ends were cut back, 5 bases at V and 1 base at J, with 13 bases in the middle. This CDR3 has 15 amino acids. Per the germline V gene, CDR1 is SNHLY and CDR2 is FYNNEI. CDR3 residues: CASSWGTPGTDTQYF. CDR3 DNA sequence: TGTGCCAGCAGTTGGGGGACACCAGGCACAGATACGCAGTATTTT.

This chain's CDR3 is CASSLAGVGYGYTF. The CDR3 nucleotides read TGTGCCAGCAGTTTAGCAGGGGTCGGGTATGGCTACACCTTC. The rearrangement uses TRBV27 and TRBJ1-2, with a tentative D call TRBD1 (6 bases). In germline, CDR1 is MNHEY, CDR2 SMNVEV (reference sequence). The CDR3 sequence is 14 residues long. The germline V and J ends were trimmed by 2 bases and 5 bases, with 12 bases remaining between them.

The rearrangement links TRBV5-8 to TRBJ1-1; D not resolved. The CDR3 consists of 13 residues. Trimming cost V 1 base and J 6 bases, with 10 bases left between them. The germline gives CDR1 SGHTS, CDR2 YDEGEE. CDR3 bases: TGTGCCAGCAGCTTGTGGGCACCTCCTGAAGCTTTCTTT. This codes for CASSLWAPPEAFF. Together with reference TRBV5-8 and TRBJ1-1, the CDR3 gives the full variable domain: EAGVTQSPTHLIKTRGQQATLRCSPISGHTSVYWYQQALGLGLQFLLWYDEGEERNRGNFPPRFSGRQFPNYSSELNVNALELEDSALYLCASSLWAPPEAFFGQGTRLTVV.

V usage is TRBV7-8 and J usage is TRBJ1-4; 8 bases map to TRBD1. The CDR3 consists of 16 residues. Germline CDR1 reads SGHVS; CDR2 reads FQNEAQ. Trimming removed 1 base from V and 5 bases from J; junction bases left unmatched: 6. CDR3 amino acids: CASSLGFGTGNEKLFF. CDR3 coding DNA: TGTGCCAGCAGCTTAGGCTTCGGGACAGGAAATGAAAAACTGTTTTTT.

This chain joins TRBV27 and TRBJ1-6; D unresolved. Trimming shortened V by 7 bases and J by 9 bases, and 10 bases separated the two germline ends. Germline assignment: CDR1 MNHEY and CDR2 SMNVEV (reference sequence). This CDR3 has 12 residues. This CDR3 reads CASNLATSPLHF. The CDR3 coding sequence is TGTGCCAGCAACTTGGCTACTTCACCCCTCCACTTT.

The V gene is TRBV5-6, the J gene TRBJ2-7; 8 bases agree with TRBD2. Germline V lookup: CDR1 SGHDT, CDR2 YYEEEE. V shed 4 bases, J shed 4 bases, and the junction held 10 bases outside the gene matches. The length of the CDR3 is 15 residues. CDR3 in DNA: TGTGCCAGCAGCCCCGGGGCTAGCGGGTTTTACGAGCAGTACTTC. This gives the protein CASSPGASGFYEQYF.

The genes are TRBV7-8 and TRBJ1-2; TRBD1 matches at 8 bases. CDR1 and CDR2 from the germline V gene are SGHVS and FQNEAQ. Trimming took 6 bases from V and 8 from J; bases not matched to a gene: 5. This CDR3 contains 12 residues. CDR3 nucleotide sequence: TGTGCCAGCAGATCGACAGGGGAAGGCTACACCTTC. Protein product: CASRSTGEGYTF. The whole variable domain, filled in from reference TRBV7-8 and TRBJ1-2, reads GAGVSQSPRYKVAKRGQDVALRCDPISGHVSLFWYQQALGQGPEFLTYFQNEAQLDKSGLPSDRFFAERPEGSVSTLKIQRTQQEDSAVYLCASRSTGEGYTFGSGTRLTVV.

The genes are TRBV24-1 and TRBJ2-1; D unresolved. The CDR3 covers 12 residues. Deletions cut 5 bases from V and 7 bases from J, with 8 bases between. From germline, CDR1 is KGHDR and CDR2 SFDVKD. CDR3 region: CATSGNMNEQFF. Here the CDR3 DNA reads TGTGCCACCAGTGGAAACATGAATGAGCAGTTCTTC.

The chain combines TRBV3-1 (or the pseudogene TRBV3-2) with TRBJ1-2, with no clear D. Trimming cost V 0 bases and J 8 bases, with 13 bases left between them. Germline CDR1 reads LGHDT; CDR2 reads YNNKEL (reference sequence). The CDR3 is 14 residues long. This CDR3 reads CASSQENRDRGYTF. The CDR3 coding sequence is TGTGCCAGCAGCCAAGAGAATAGGGATCGCGGCTACACCTTC.

The CDR3, as DNA: TGTGCCAGCAGCTTGGAGGGAGCGGGCACAGATACGCAGTATTTT. Translating it yields CASSLEGAGTDTQYF. This rearrangement joins TRBV7-9 to TRBJ2-3, with TRBD2 as a possible D gene (6 bases). The CDR3 is 15 amino acids. Germline V gene lookup returns CDR1 SEHNR and CDR2 FQNEAQ (reference sequence). Deletions cut 3 bases from V and 1 base from J, with 11 bases between.

The V and J genes are TRBV28 and TRBJ2-3; D is perhaps TRBD1 or TRBD2 (6 bases each). Germline loops: CDR1 MDHEN, CDR2 SYDVKM. This CDR3 region has 12 residues. DNA of the CDR3: TGTGTGTCCGGGGGCAATGCGGATACGCAGTATTTT. This encodes CVSGGNADTQYF. Full variable domain (rest looked up from reference TRBV28 and TRBJ2-3): DVKVTQSSRYLVKRTGEKVFLECVQDMDHENMFWYRQDPGLGLRLIYFSYDVKMKEKGDIPEGYSVSREKKERFSLILESASTNQTSMYLCVSGGNADTQYFGPGTRLTVL.

This clone has just one count. The chain employs TRBV12-3 or TRBV12-4 and TRBJ1-2; TRBD1 agrees at 8 bases. V shed 4 bases, J shed 8 bases, and the junction held 3 bases outside the gene matches. The CDR3 runs 12 residues. CDR3 amino acids: CASSWGTGGYTF. The CDR3 DNA reads TGTGCCAGCAGTTGGGGGACAGGCGGCTACACCTTC.

The chain uses TRBV28 and TRBJ2-1; TRBD2 matches at 7 bases. J was trimmed by 9 bases and V by 2 bases; bases with no gene match: 16. CDR1 and CDR2 (germline): MDHEN, SYDVKM. This CDR3 spans 17 amino acids. In DNA form, the CDR3 reads TGTGCCAGCAGTTTAGGTCTGGCGGGAGTAAGTATAGGTGAGCAGTTCTTC. Translation gives CASSLGLAGVSIGEQFF.

The chain joins TRBV6-6 to TRBJ2-7; perhaps TRBD2 as D (6 bases). CDR1 is MNHNY, CDR2 SVGAGI, per germline (reference sequence). The CDR3 totals 14 residues. V was pared by 8 bases and J by 1 base, with 15 bases between. The CDR3 coding sequence is TGTGCCAGCGGAGACTCGGGGGTTTCCTACGAGCAGTACTTC. Protein: CASGDSGVSYEQYF.

The V call is TRBV7-9, the J call TRBJ1-2; 9 nucleotides line up with TRBD1. V shed 4 bases and J 4 bases; nucleotides not matched to a gene: 4. CDR3 length equals 14 residues. Per the germline V gene, CDR1 is SEHNR and CDR2 is FQNEAQ (reference sequence). CDR3 loop: CASSYGQGTYGYTF. DNA for the CDR3: TGTGCCAGCAGCTACGGACAGGGGACCTATGGCTACACCTTC.

The V gene is TRBV20-1, the J gene TRBJ1-2; D gene unclear. Per the germline V gene, CDR1 is DFQATT and CDR2 is SNEGSKA (reference sequence). The CDR3 runs 11 residues. The germline V and J ends were trimmed by 3 bases and 4 bases, with 6 bases remaining between them. The CDR3 region is CSARTPYGYTF. The CDR3 nucleotides are TGCAGTGCTAGGACACCCTATGGCTACACCTTC.

The chain employs TRBV28 and TRBJ2-7; D gene uncertain. With 3 bases removed from V and 0 bases from J, the gap between germline ends came to 12 bases. The germline V gene has CDR1 MDHEN and CDR2 SYDVKM. The CDR3 is 15 residues long. CDR3 in amino acids: CASSFYVDVSYEQYF. Written as DNA, the CDR3 is TGTGCCAGCAGTTTCTATGTGGACGTCTCCTACGAGCAGTACTTC.

About this clone itself: The identical CDR3 is also encoded by other nucleotide sequences in the sample. The rearrangement links TRBV28 to TRBJ1-5; no clear D gene. This CDR3 region has 17 residues. Germline CDR1 reads MDHEN; CDR2 reads SYDVKM. V lost 3 bases to trimming and J lost 4 bases, with 19 bases between them. In DNA, the CDR3 is TGTGCCAGCAGTTTCCTTCCGCACGACATTAGTAATCAGCCCCAGCATTTT. Its protein is CASSFLPHDISNQPQHF.

The chain joins TRBV27 to TRBJ1-2; D ambiguous. The CDR3 sequence is 19 residues long. V shed 3 bases and J shed 8 bases, with 31 bases lying between them. The germline CDR1 and CDR2 sequences are MNHEY and SMNVEV (reference sequence). This chain's CDR3 is CASSLFGQLSTLGPLGYTF. Here the CDR3 DNA reads TGTGCCAGCAGTTTGTTTGGGCAGTTGTCTACACTAGGCCCCCTAGGCTACACCTTC.

The gene calls are TRBV4-1 and TRBJ2-1, with 10 bases matching TRBD2. Germline CDR1 and CDR2: MGHRA and YSYEKL. CDR3 length: 16 residues. V dropped 1 base and J dropped 6; count of bases not matched to a gene: 6. The CDR3 coding sequence is TGCGCCAGCAGCCAAGGTCCTAGCGGGGGAACCAATGAGCAGTTCTTC. Its translation is CASSQGPSGGTNEQFF.